What follows describes a single TCR beta chain. Its cognate antigen has yet to be identified. Base-call qualities are not available, and no considerably larger clone is one nucleotide away. The data are from a study of blood T cell repertoires in COVID-19 (dated by TCRdb to 2018 to 2021). Regarding the study in general: Collaborator samples came from the United States, Italy and Spain and covered acute and convalescent phases of COVID-19. Sample metadata almost always included a de-identified subject ID, COVID-19 status, age in years and sex. The prospective study material was composed of cDNA or gDNA derived from T cells, B-cell-depleted T cells, or PBMCs. The repertoires were released in a freely available public database meant as a resource for research on the immune response to SARS-CoV-2. Where available, HLA class I and class II types were taken from metadata supplied by the sample provider and were not determined by assay-based typing. The samples were drawn from two sources: the first 160 participants of the ongoing ImmuneRACE study, and approximately 1,300 subjects contributed by 6 global collaborators. Subjects who had been exposed to COVID-19, were actively infected with it, or had recovered from it provided the deeply sampled blood TCRbeta repertoires that made up the dataset. Findings and caveats that apply to the study as a whole: How much clinical and demographic metadata was included differed by source and by participant, and the metadata was provided uncurated.

Whole blood was collected in K2EDTA tubes by collaborating institutions according to the institutions' own protocols. For TCRbeta analysis, collaborator samples were shipped as frozen whole blood, as isolated PBMCs, or as DNA extracted from either sample type. The immunoSEQ Assay, a bias-controlled multiplex PCR, was used to amplify TCRbeta CDR3 regions from genomic DNA. In the paper's pipeline: The number of nucleated cells in each sample was estimated by amplification of reference gene primers within the assay. Sequence reads were collapsed and filtered to measure the absolute abundance of every unique TCRbeta CDR3 rearrangement. For each sample, productive Simpson clonality was calculated by taking the square root of Simpson's diversity index across productive rearrangements. Here the immuneACCESS table is served through TCRdb, limited to in-frame sequences with V and J called. Missing clones are a known gap in these copies; in checked studies unresolved V genes cover under half, and the rest lacks a known reason. That table furnishes V, J and clone size, whereas the DNA furnished D and trimming. This sample holds some 97,000 clones; over 75% were observed only once. 7% to 9.5% of the sample comes from the top ten.

The germline V gene yields SGDLS for CDR1 and YYNGEE for CDR2. The CDR3 sequence holds 14 residues, the cysteine and phenylalanine included. Only the CDR3 region is kept as DNA, spanning 42 bases read in frame from base 1. The V end loses 0 bases and the J end loses 4 bases, and a stretch of 10 bases separates them. The sequence is built from TRBV9 and TRBJ1-2; TRBD1 is possibly the D segment (6 matching bases). The sample was peripheral blood. This receptor was taken from a young man in a cohort sampled during active COVID-19. The DNA sequence is as follows: TGTGCCAGCAGCGTAGGGCTACAGGGCTATGGCTACACCTTC. Its translation reads: CASSVGLQGYGYTF.